The T cell receptor beta chain described here comes from a study of neoadjuvant nivolumab and ipilimumab in lung cancer. Notes on the study in general: A small number of samples were TCR sequenced. Only two of four nivolumab-treated tumors gained richness and clonality by surgery. Pretherapy blood TCR richness correlated positively with resected tumor richness. TCR richness and clonality were higher in tumors than adjacent uninvolved lung.

TCRdb's table, derived via immunoSEQ multiplex PCR, lists solely in-frame clones and lacks some. The sample consists of some 30,000 clones, about nine tenths of them appearing once. With respect to this clone: Its antigen is unknown.

Sequencing used peripheral blood, obtained after neoadjuvant nivolumab, alone or with ipilimumab, at or shortly before surgery. The sequence was collected from an adult with non-small cell lung cancer.

CDR3: CASSLNPGTDTQYF. Written as DNA, the CDR3 is TGTGCCAGCAGCTTAAATCCGGGCACAGATACGCAGTATTTT. The chain recombines TRBV7-6 with TRBJ2-3; no firm D call. CDR3 length: 14 amino acids. Trimming pared 2 bases from V and 1 base from J, leaving 7 bases between. Per germline, CDR1 SGHVS and CDR2 FNYEAQ.